This T cell receptor beta chain appears in the sequencing data of a study of blood T cell repertoires in COVID-19 (dated by TCRdb to 2019 to 2021). Broadly, across the study: Samples covering the acute and convalescent phases of COVID-19 were provided by collaborators in the United States, Italy and Spain. Where available, HLA class I and class II types were obtained from metadata supplied by the sample provider rather than from assay-based typing. Subjects who had been exposed to COVID-19, were actively infected with it, or had recovered from it provided the deeply sampled blood TCRbeta repertoires that made up the dataset. The material from the prospective study consisted of cDNA or gDNA derived from T cells, B-cell-depleted T cells, or PBMCs. The repertoires were released in a freely available public database meant as a resource for research on the immune response to SARS-CoV-2. Samples were obtained from the ongoing ImmuneRACE study (first 160 participants) and from about 1,300 subjects provided by 6 global collaborators. Nearly every sample came with metadata listing a de-identified subject ID, COVID-19 status, age in years and sex.

As to this clone: It has no known antigen specificity. No base qualities exist here, and no much larger clone lies one base off it.

TCRbeta CDR3 regions were amplified from genomic DNA using the immunoSEQ Assay, a bias-controlled multiplex PCR. The study's own analysis went as follows. Nucleated cell counts per sample were estimated from amplification of reference gene primers within the assay. Sequence reads were collapsed and filtered to measure the absolute abundance of every unique TCRbeta CDR3 rearrangement. For each sample, productive Simpson clonality was calculated by taking the square root of Simpson's diversity index across productive rearrangements. Here the immuneACCESS table is served through TCRdb, limited to in-frame sequences with V and J called. Missing clones are a known gap in these copies; in checked studies unresolved V genes cover under half, and the rest lacks a known reason. The V and J calls and clone size come from that table; D and trimming were worked out from the DNA. Within this sample are 45,000 to 65,000 clones, with 75% to 90% of them counted one time only. 10% of the sample lies in the top ten.

What the research found in general, with its limitations: How much clinical and demographic metadata was included differed by source and by participant, and the metadata was provided uncurated.

CDR1 is given as SGDLS and CDR2 as YYNGEE, both from the germline V gene. V sheds 4 bases and J sheds 0 bases, leaving 16 bases between their ends. The CDR3 runs 16 residues from the cysteine to the phenylalanine. Just the 48-base CDR3 DNA is kept, in frame starting at base 1. One collaborating source in Seattle enrolled patients during active infection and followed them longitudinally through the course of disease. The collaborating institutions used their own protocols to collect whole blood in K2EDTA tubes. For TCRbeta analysis, collaborators shipped samples in one of three forms: frozen whole blood, isolated PBMCs, or DNA extracted from either of those sample types.

The sequence was collected from a man between 25 and 39 years old with COVID-19, enrolled during active disease. Sequences were obtained from peripheral blood. The V and J genes are TRBV9 and TRBJ1-1, and the D gene may be TRBD1, 5 bases matching. The nucleotide sequence is given as TGTGCCAGCAGCCCCGGGGGAAGTTACATGAACACTGAAGCTTTCTTT. Its amino acids are CASSPGGSYMNTEAFF.